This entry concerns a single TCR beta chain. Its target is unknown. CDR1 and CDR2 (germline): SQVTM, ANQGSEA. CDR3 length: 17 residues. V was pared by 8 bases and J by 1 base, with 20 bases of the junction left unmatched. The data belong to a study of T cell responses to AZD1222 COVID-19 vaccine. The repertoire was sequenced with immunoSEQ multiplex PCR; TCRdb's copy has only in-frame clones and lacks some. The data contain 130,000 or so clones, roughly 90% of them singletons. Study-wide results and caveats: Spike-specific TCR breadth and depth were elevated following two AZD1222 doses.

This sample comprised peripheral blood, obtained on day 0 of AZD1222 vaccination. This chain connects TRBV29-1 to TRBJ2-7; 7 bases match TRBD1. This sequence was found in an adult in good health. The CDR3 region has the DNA TGCAGCAAAGGATCTGGTATTTTCAGGGGGTGGTCCTACGAGCAGTACTTC. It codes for CSKGSGIFRGWSYEQYF.